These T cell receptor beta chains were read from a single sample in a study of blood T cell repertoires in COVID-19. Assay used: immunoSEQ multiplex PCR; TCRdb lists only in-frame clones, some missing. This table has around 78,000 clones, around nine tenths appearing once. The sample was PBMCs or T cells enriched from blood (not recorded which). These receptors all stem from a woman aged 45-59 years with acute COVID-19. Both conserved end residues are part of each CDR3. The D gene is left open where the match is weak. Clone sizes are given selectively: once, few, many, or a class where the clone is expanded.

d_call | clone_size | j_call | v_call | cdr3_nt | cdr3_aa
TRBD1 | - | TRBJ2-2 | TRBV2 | TGTGCCAGCAGCCCCGGGACAGCGGCTGGGGAGCTGTTTTTT | CASSPGTAAGELFF
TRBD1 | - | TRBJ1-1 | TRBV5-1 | TGCGCCAGCAGCCCCTTGACAGGGTCGGATGCTGAAGCTTTCTTT | CASSPLTGSDAEAFF
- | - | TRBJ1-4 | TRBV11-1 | TGTGCCAGCAGCTTAAGGCAGGGCACTAATGAAAAACTGTTTTTT | CASSLRQGTNEKLFF
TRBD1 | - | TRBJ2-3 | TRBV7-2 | TGTGCCAGCAGCTTAGCGCTGGACAGGGACTCAGATACGCAGTATTTT | CASSLALDRDSDTQYF
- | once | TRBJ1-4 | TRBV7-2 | TGTGCCAGCAGCTCCGACAGTGCAACTAATGAAAAACTGTTTTTT | CASSSDSATNEKLFF
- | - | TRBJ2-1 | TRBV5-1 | TGCGCCAGCAGCCTTGGTCAGGGGTCCTACAATGAGCAGTTCTTC | CASSLGQGSYNEQFF
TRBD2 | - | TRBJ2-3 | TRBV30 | TGTGCCTGGAGTCTAGCGGGAGCAGATACGCAGTATTTT | CAWSLAGADTQYF
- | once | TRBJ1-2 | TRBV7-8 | TGTGCCAGCAGCCCTTCCTCCCTTGAGGATGGCTACACCTTC | CASSPSSLEDGYTF
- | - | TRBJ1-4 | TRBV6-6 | TGTGCCAGCAAGCCAGGTTCCGGGGTGGATGAAAAACTGTTTTTT | CASKPGSGVDEKLFF
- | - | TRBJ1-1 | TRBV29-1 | TGCAGCGTAGCGGACGAGAACACTGAAGCTTTCTTT | CSVADENTEAFF
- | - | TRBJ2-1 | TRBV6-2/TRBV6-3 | TGTGCCAGCAGTTACTCCGTAGCGGAGACCTACAATGAGCAGTTCTTC | CASSYSVAETYNEQFF
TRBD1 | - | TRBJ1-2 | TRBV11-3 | TGTGCCAGCAGCGGACAGGGAGTCTATGGCTACACCTTC | CASSGQGVYGYTF
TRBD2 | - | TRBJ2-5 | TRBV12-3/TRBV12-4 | TGTGCCAGCACCGCGAGGGAGGGCGCGACCCAGTACTTC | CASTAREGATQYF
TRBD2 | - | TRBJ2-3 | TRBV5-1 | TGCGCCAGCAGCTGGGGGGGAACGACAGATACGCAGTATTTT | CASSWGGTTDTQYF
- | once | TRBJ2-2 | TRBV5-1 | TGCGCCAGCAGCTTGGGGACAGCGAACACCGGGGAGCTGTTTTTT | CASSLGTANTGELFF
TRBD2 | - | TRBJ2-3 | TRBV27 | TGTGCCAGCAGTCCGCCCCGGACTAGCGGGAGCACAGATACGCAGTATTTT | CASSPPRTSGSTDTQYF
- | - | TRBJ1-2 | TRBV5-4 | TGTGCCAGCAGCCTCGACAGGAAGGGGTACACCTTC | CASSLDRKGYTF
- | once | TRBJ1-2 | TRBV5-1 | TGCGCCAGCAGCTTCAGTGGGGGGGCGATTAACTATGGCTACACCTTC | CASSFSGGAINYGYTF